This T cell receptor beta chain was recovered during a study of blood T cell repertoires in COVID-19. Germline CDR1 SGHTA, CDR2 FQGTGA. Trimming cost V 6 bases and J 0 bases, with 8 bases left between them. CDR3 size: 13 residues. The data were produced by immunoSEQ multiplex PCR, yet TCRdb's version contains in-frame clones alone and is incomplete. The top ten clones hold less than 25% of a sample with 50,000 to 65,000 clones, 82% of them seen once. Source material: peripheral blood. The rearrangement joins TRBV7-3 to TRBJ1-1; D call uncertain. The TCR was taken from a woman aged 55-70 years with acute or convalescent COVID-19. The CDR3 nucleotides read TGTGCCAGCAGTTCAACGGTGAACACTGAAGCTTTCTTT. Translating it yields CASSSTVNTEAFF.